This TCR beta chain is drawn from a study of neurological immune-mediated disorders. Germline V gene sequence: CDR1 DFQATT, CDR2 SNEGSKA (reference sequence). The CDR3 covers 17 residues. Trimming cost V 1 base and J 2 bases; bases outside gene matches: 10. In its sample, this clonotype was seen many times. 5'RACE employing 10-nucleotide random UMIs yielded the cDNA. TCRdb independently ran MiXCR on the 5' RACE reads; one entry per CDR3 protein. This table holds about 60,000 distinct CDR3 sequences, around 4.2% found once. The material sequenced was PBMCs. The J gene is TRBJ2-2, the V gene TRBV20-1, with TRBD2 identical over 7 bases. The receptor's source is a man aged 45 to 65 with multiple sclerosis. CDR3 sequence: CSARVSGTPINTGELFF. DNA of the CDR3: TGCAGTGCTAGAGTCAGCGGGACTCCCATAAACACCGGGGAGCTGTTTTTT.